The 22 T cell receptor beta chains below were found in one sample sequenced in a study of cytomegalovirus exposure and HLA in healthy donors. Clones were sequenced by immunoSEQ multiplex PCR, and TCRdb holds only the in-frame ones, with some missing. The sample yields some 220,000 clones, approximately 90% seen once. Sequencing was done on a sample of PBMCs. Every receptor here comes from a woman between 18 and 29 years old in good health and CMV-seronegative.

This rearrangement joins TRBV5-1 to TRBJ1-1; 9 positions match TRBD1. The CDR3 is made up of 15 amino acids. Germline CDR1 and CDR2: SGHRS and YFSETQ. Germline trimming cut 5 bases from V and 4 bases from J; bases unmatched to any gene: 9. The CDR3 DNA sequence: TGCGCCAGCAGAGAGAATGGACAGGGGTTCACTGAAGCTTTCTTT. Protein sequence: CASRENGQGFTEAFF.

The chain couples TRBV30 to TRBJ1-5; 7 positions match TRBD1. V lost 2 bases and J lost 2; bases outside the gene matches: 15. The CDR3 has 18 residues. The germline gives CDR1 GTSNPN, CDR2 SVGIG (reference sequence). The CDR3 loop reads CAWSKGSGGLGGNQPQHF. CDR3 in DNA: TGTGCCTGGAGTAAAGGGTCAGGGGGACTGGGGGGCAATCAGCCCCAGCATTTT.

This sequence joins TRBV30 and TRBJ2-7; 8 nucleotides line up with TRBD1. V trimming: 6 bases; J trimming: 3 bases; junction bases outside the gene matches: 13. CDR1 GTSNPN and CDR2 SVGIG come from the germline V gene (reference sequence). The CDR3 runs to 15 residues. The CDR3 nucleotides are TGTGCCTGTCAAACGGGCAGGGGGCCGTACTACGAGCAGTACTTC. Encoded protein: CACQTGRGPYYEQYF.

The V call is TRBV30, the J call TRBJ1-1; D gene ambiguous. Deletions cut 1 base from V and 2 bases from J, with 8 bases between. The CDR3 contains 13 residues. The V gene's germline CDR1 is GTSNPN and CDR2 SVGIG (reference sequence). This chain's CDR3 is CAWSAHTNTEAFF. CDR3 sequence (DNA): TGTGCCTGGAGTGCTCACACCAACACTGAAGCTTTCTTT.

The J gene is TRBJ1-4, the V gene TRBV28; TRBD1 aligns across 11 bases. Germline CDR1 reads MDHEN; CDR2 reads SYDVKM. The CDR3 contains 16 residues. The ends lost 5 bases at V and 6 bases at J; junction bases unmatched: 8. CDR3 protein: CASSPPRDRGDEKLFF. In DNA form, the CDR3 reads TGTGCCAGCAGTCCCCCCCGGGACAGGGGGGATGAAAAACTGTTTTTT. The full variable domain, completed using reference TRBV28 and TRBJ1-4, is DVKVTQSSRYLVKRTGEKVFLECVQDMDHENMFWYRQDPGLGLRLIYFSYDVKMKEKGDIPEGYSVSREKKERFSLILESASTNQTSMYLCASSPPRDRGDEKLFFGSGTQLSVL.

CDR3 loop: CSVDGTGDEKLFF. In nucleotides, the CDR3 is TGCAGCGTTGACGGGACAGGGGATGAAAAACTGTTTTTT. The chain joins TRBV29-1 to TRBJ1-4; 10 bases line up with TRBD1. Germline-derived CDR1 and CDR2 are SQVTM and ANQGSEA. The CDR3 contains 13 residues. V shed 3 bases, J shed 6 bases, and the junction held 1 base outside the gene matches.

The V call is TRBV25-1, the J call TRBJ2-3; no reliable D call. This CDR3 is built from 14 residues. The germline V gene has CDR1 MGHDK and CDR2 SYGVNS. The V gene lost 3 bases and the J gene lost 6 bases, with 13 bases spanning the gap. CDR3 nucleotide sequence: TGTGCCAGCAGTGATGAAGACGGGTGGGATACGCAGTATTTT. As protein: CASSDEDGWDTQYF. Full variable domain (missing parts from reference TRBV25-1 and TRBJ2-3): EADIYQTPRYLVIGTGKKITLECSQTMGHDKMYWYQQDPGMELHLIHYSYGVNSTEKGDLSSESTVSRIRTEHFPLTLESARPSHTSQYLCASSDEDGWDTQYFGPGTRLTVL.

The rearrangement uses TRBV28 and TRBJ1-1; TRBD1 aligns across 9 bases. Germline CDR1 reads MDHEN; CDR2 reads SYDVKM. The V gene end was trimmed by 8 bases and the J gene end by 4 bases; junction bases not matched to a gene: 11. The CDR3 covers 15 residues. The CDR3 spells CASGTGGAPGTEAFF. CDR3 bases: TGTGCCAGCGGCACAGGGGGCGCCCCGGGCACTGAAGCTTTCTTT.

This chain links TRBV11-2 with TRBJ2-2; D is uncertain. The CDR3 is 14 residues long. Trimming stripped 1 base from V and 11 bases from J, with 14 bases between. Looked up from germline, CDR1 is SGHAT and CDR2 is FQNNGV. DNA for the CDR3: TGTGCCAGCAGCTTAGGTTCTGGAGCGCCCGAGCTGTTTTTT. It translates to CASSLGSGAPELFF.

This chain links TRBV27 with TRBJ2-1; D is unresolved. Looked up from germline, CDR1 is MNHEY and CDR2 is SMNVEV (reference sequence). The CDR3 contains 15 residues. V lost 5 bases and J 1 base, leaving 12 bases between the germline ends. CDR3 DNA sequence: TGTGCCAGCAGTATTTCACGGCGGTCCTACAATGAGCAGTTCTTC. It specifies CASSISRRSYNEQFF.

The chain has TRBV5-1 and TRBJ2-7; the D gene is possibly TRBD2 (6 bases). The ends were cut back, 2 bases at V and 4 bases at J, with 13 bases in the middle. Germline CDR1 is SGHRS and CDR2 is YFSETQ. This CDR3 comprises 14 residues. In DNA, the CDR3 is TGCGCCAGCAGCTTTGGAGGGAGACTGTACGAGCAGTACTTC. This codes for CASSFGGRLYEQYF.

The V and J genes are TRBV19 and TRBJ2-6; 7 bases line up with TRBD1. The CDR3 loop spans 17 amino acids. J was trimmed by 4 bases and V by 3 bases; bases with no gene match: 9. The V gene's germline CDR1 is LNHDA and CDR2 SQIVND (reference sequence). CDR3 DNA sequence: TGTGCCAGTAGTATGCTGGACAGGCCTGGAGGGGCCAACGTCCTGACTTTC. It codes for CASSMLDRPGGANVLTF.

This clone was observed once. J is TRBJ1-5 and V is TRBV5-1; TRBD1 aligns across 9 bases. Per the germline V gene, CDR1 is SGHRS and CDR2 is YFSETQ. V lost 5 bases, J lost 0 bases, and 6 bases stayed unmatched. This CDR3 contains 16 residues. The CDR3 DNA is TGCGCCAGCAGACCCGGGACAGGGTATAGCAATCAGCCCCAGCATTTT. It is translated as CASRPGTGYSNQPQHF.

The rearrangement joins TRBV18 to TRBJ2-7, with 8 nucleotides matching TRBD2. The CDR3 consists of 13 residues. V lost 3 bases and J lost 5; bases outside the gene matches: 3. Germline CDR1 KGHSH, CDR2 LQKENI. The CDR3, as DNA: TGTGCCAGCTCACCCCGGGGGGGGGACGAGCAGTACTTC. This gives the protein CASSPRGGDEQYF.

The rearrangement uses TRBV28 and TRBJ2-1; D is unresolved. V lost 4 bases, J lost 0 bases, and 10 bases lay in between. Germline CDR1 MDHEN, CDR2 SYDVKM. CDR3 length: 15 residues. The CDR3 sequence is CASSSKYFSYNEQFF. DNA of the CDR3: TGTGCCAGCAGTTCCAAATACTTCTCCTACAATGAGCAGTTCTTC.

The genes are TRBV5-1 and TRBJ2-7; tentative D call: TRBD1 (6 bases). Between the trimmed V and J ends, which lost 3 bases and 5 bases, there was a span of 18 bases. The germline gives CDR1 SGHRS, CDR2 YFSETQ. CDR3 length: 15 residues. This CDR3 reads CASSSNHAGDHEQYF. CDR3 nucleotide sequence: TGCGCCAGCAGCTCGAATCACGCAGGGGACCACGAGCAGTACTTC.

The CDR3, as DNA: TGTGCCAGCAGTTTTCTCCGGGAGGGCCCTATCTACGAGCAGTACTTC. Residues: CASSFLREGPIYEQYF. This chain uses TRBV28 with TRBJ2-7; 8 bases map to TRBD2. The CDR3 covers 16 residues. Germline CDR1 MDHEN, CDR2 SYDVKM. The V segment lost 3 bases and the J segment 3 bases; nucleotides outside the gene matches: 10.

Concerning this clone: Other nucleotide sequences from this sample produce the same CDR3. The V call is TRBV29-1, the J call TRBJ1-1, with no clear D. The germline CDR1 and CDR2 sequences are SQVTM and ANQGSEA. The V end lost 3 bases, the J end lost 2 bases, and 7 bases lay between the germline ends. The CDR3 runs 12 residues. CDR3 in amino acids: CSVDGVNTEAFF. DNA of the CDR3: TGCAGCGTTGACGGGGTAAACACTGAAGCTTTCTTT.

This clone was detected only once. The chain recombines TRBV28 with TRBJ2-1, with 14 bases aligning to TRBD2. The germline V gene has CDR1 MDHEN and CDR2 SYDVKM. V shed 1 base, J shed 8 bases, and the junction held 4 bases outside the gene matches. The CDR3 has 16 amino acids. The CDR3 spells CASSLSGTSGSHEQFF. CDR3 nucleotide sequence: TGTGCCAGCAGTTTATCTGGGACTAGCGGGAGTCATGAGCAGTTCTTC.

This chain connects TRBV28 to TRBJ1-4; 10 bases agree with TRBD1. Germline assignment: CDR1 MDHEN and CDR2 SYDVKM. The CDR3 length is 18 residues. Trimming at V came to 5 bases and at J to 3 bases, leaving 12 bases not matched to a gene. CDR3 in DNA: TGTGCCAGCAGTCCGCTCTTACCGGGACAGGGGTCTAATGAAAAACTGTTTTTT. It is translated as CASSPLLPGQGSNEKLFF.

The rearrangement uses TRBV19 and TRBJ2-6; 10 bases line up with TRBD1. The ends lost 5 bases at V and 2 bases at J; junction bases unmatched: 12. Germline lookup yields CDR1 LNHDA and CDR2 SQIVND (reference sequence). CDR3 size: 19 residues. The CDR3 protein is CASSSSGTGVLAGANVLTF. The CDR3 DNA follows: TGTGCCAGTAGTTCTTCCGGGACAGGGGTATTAGCTGGGGCCAACGTCCTGACTTTC.

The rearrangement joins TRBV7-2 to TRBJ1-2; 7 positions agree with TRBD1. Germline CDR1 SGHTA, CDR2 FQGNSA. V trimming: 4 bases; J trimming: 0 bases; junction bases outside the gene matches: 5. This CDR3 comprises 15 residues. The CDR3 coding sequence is TGTGCCAGCAGCTCACGGACAGGAGCTAACTATGGCTACACCTTC. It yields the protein CASSSRTGANYGYTF.